This T cell receptor (beta chain) is drawn from a study of regulatory T cells in long-lasting Graves disease. Arm-PCR of CDR3 regions with iRepertoire HTBI primers generated TCR beta libraries. TCRdb fed the multiplex PCR reads into MiXCR, producing one record per CDR3 protein. The data contain hundreds of thousands of distinct CDR3 sequences, 13% of them singletons. CDR1 and CDR2 (germline): SGHTA, FQGNSA. The V end was cut by 1 base, the J end by 4 bases, with 8 bases between. This CDR3 region has 14 residues. This sample's time point: newly diagnosed GD, antithyroid drugs for less than 3 months. The TCR library was made from RNA extracted from PBMCs. The sample was also linked to a second study, of T cells in Graves' hyperthyroidism and ophthalmopathy.

The receptor's source is a man aged 25 to 45 with Graves disease. This chain connects TRBV7-2 to TRBJ2-1; the D is unclear. This specimen consisted of peripheral blood mononuclear cells (PBMCs), obtained at new diagnosis, from a patient treated with antithyroid drugs. The CDR3 reads CASSLDGRYNEQFF. The CDR3, as DNA: TGTGCCAGCAGCTTAGATGGGCGTTACAATGAGCAGTTCTTC.